These 32 T cell receptor beta chains originate from one sample sequenced in a study of blood T cell repertoires in COVID-19. Clones were sequenced by immunoSEQ multiplex PCR, and TCRdb holds only the in-frame ones, with some missing. Among a few hundred thousand clones listed, about 90% were seen once. Sequencing was done on a sample of PBMCs or T cells enriched from blood (not recorded which). The receptors derive from a woman in her twenties or thirties who had recovered from COVID-19.

The V and J genes are TRBV7-2 and TRBJ1-2, with 7 bases identical to TRBD1. The germline V gene encodes CDR1 SGHTA and CDR2 FQGNSA. CDR3 size: 16 residues. The V and J ends lost 5 bases and 3 bases, in that order; junction bases with no gene match: 12. The chain's CDR3 is CASSPITFDRDYGYTF. CDR3 coding DNA: TGTGCCAGCAGCCCAATTACATTCGACAGGGACTATGGCTACACCTTC.

This chain joins TRBV6-6 and TRBJ1-2; D remains ambiguous. V lost 5 bases to trimming and J lost 0 bases, with 22 bases between them. This CDR3 region has 18 residues. The germline V gene encodes CDR1 MNHNY and CDR2 SVGAGI (reference sequence). The CDR3 sequence: CASSPTNPGRHSNYGYTF. As DNA, the CDR3 is TGTGCCAGCAGTCCAACCAATCCTGGGCGCCATTCTAACTATGGCTACACCTTC.

The rearrangement joins TRBV4-1 to TRBJ1-1, with 10 bases matching TRBD1. The CDR3 sequence is 17 residues long. J gave up 5 bases and V 0 bases, and 9 bases lay outside the gene matches. Per the germline V gene, CDR1 is MGHRA and CDR2 is YSYEKL. CDR3 amino acids: CASSQDPRQGAMTEAFF. The CDR3 bases are TGCGCCAGCAGCCAAGACCCCCGACAGGGGGCGATGACTGAAGCTTTCTTT.

There are a few counts of this clone. V gene TRBV25-1 combines with J gene TRBJ1-4; a possible D gene is TRBD1 (5 bases). CDR3 length: 13 residues. Germline lookup yields CDR1 MGHDK and CDR2 SYGVNS. V was cut by 7 bases and J by 7 bases, with 13 bases left in between. The CDR3 region is CASKGRASEKLFF. Here the CDR3 DNA reads TGTGCCAGCAAAGGCAGGGCAAGTGAAAAACTGTTTTTT.

The chain employs TRBV29-1 and TRBJ2-3, with TRBD1 matching over 11 bases. V lost 6 bases and J lost 10; bases outside the gene matches: 9. Germline V gene lookup returns CDR1 SQVTM and CDR2 ANQGSEA. CDR3 length: 13 residues. The CDR3 loop is CSVAGTGGESQYF. CDR3 DNA: TGCAGCGTAGCCGGGACAGGGGGGGAATCGCAGTATTTT.

This chain joins TRBV5-1 and TRBJ2-1; no definite D call. This CDR3 spans 15 amino acids. Per the germline V gene, CDR1 is SGHRS and CDR2 is YFSETQ. V was trimmed by 1 base and J by 0 bases, leaving 8 bases between them. The CDR3 protein is CASSLTESSYNEQFF. The CDR3 coding sequence is TGCGCCAGCAGCTTGACTGAGAGCTCCTACAATGAGCAGTTCTTC.

This chain joins TRBV7-6 and TRBJ2-7; TRBD2 matches 9 bases. With V trimmed by 3 bases and J by 5 bases, 5 bases remained unmatched. Per the germline V gene, CDR1 is SGHVS and CDR2 is FNYEAQ. The CDR3 spans 14 residues. CDR3 coding DNA: TGTGCCAGCAGCTTGGGACTAGCTGGGGACGAGCAGTACTTC. This gives the protein CASSLGLAGDEQYF.

This clone was seen a single time. This rearrangement joins TRBV18 to TRBJ2-7; D call uncertain. The CDR3 is 14 residues long. Trimming removed 0 bases at V and 5 bases at J, with 11 bases between. Germline V gene data show CDR1 as KGHSH and CDR2 as LQKENI. CDR3 amino acids: CASSPPSRGNEQYF. The CDR3 DNA follows: TGTGCCAGCTCACCACCGTCCCGCGGTAACGAGCAGTACTTC.

The chain links TRBV6-5 to TRBJ1-1, with D unresolved. This CDR3 comprises 15 residues. Trimming removed 2 bases from V and 0 bases from J, with 10 bases in between. Germline-derived CDR1 and CDR2 are MNHEY and SVGAGI. CDR3 region: CASSYSQLMNTEAFF. The CDR3, as DNA: TGTGCCAGCAGTTACAGTCAACTCATGAACACTGAAGCTTTCTTT.

This chain joins TRBV28 and TRBJ2-7; D remains unclear. This CDR3 is built from 12 residues. Per the germline V gene, CDR1 is MDHEN and CDR2 is SYDVKM. Trimming stripped 2 bases from V and 3 bases from J, with 5 bases between. The CDR3 here is CASSLVHYEQYF. DNA of the CDR3: TGTGCCAGCAGTTTAGTTCACTACGAGCAGTACTTC. Supplemented by reference TRBV28 and TRBJ2-7, the full variable domain reads DVKVTQSSRYLVKRTGEKVFLECVQDMDHENMFWYRQDPGLGLRLIYFSYDVKMKEKGDIPEGYSVSREKKERFSLILESASTNQTSMYLCASSLVHYEQYFGPGTRLTVT.

The chain couples TRBV9 to TRBJ1-1, with a weak D call TRBD1 (6 bases). Germline CDR1 reads SGDLS; CDR2 reads YYNGEE. V was trimmed by 3 bases and J by 4 bases, leaving 13 bases between them. The CDR3 length is 14 residues. CDR3 sequence reads: CASSATGFGTEAFF. The CDR3, as DNA: TGTGCCAGCAGCGCGACAGGTTTCGGCACTGAAGCTTTCTTT.

The genes are TRBV18 and TRBJ2-3; D possibly corresponds to TRBD1 (6 bases). This CDR3 contains 16 residues. Trimming took off 5 bases at V and 1 base at J, with 16 bases between the two ends. Germline V CDR1 and CDR2: KGHSH, LQKENI. The CDR3 DNA is TGTGCCAGCTCATTTCGTACAGGGCCCCGCACAGATACGCAGTATTTT. Translated, it gives CASSFRTGPRTDTQYF.

This chain uses TRBV7-9 with TRBJ1-2, with D unclear. CDR3 length: 13 amino acids. Germline-derived CDR1 and CDR2 are SEHNR and FQNEAQ (reference sequence). V dropped 3 bases and J dropped 6 bases, with 11 bases sitting between them. The CDR3 nucleotides read TGTGCCAGCAGCTTTTATCCGCGCGATGGCTACACCTTC. It yields the protein CASSFYPRDGYTF. The variable domain in full, with the rest retrieved from reference TRBV7-9 and TRBJ1-2, is DTGVSQNPRHKITKRGQNVTFRCDPISEHNRLYWYRQTLGQGPEFLTYFQNEAQLEKSRLLSDRFSAERPKGSFSTLEIQRTEQGDSAMYLCASSFYPRDGYTFGSGTRLTVV.

The V gene is TRBV7-6, the J gene TRBJ2-2, with unresolved D. Germline V lookup: CDR1 SGHVS, CDR2 FNYEAQ. The CDR3 spans 16 residues. V was clipped by 2 bases and J by 1 base, with 11 bases between them. The CDR3 sequence is CASSLSSAQNTGELFF. The CDR3 nucleotides read TGTGCCAGCAGCTTATCCAGCGCCCAGAACACCGGGGAGCTGTTTTTT.

This rearrangement joins TRBV28 to TRBJ1-1; 7 bases are a match to TRBD1. V dropped 6 bases and J dropped 10; count of bases not matched to a gene: 14. CDR1 and CDR2 (germline): MDHEN, SYDVKM. This CDR3 has 14 amino acids. The CDR3 loop reads CASSRPGTDQGAFF. Here the CDR3 DNA reads TGTGCCAGCAGCCGACCCGGGACAGATCAGGGAGCTTTCTTT.

The V gene is TRBV29-1, the J gene TRBJ1-4; TRBD1 agrees at 7 bases. The germline V gene has CDR1 SQVTM and CDR2 ANQGSEA. This CDR3 region has 17 residues. V trimming: 3 bases; J trimming: 8 bases; junction bases outside the gene matches: 18. The CDR3 loop reads CSVEMRGTALVHEKLFF. CDR3 bases: TGCAGCGTTGAGATGAGAGGGACAGCCCTTGTTCACGAAAAACTGTTTTTT. The whole variable domain, filled in from reference TRBV29-1 and TRBJ1-4, reads SAVISQKPSRDICQRGTSLTIQCQVDSQVTMMFWYRQQPGQSLTLIATANQGSEATYESGFVIDKFPISRPNLTFSTLTVSNMSPEDSSIYLCSVEMRGTALVHEKLFFGSGTQLSVL.

This clone was detected a few times. The V and J genes are TRBV5-1 and TRBJ1-1; possibly TRBD1 for D (6 bases). Deletions cut 2 bases from V and 8 bases from J, with 22 bases between. The CDR3 consists of 16 residues. Germline V CDR1 and CDR2: SGHRS, YFSETQ. CDR3 nucleotides: TGCGCCAGCAGCTTAGGGACACGGGGTATTGATCCGGAAGCTTTCTTT. Translating it yields CASSLGTRGIDPEAFF.

The chain has TRBV3-1 (or the pseudogene TRBV3-2) and TRBJ1-2, with D maybe TRBD1 (5 bases). CDR1 and CDR2 (germline): LGHDT, YNNKEL (reference sequence). Trimming removed 1 base at V and 7 bases at J, with 10 bases between. This CDR3 is built from 13 residues. CDR3 coding DNA: TGTGCCAGCAGCCAAGCAAGGGGTAGTGGCTACACCTTC. It is translated as CASSQARGSGYTF.

The chain employs TRBV10-1 and TRBJ2-7; a possible D gene is TRBD2 (5 bases). The CDR3 consists of 14 residues. The V and J ends lost 3 bases and 1 base respectively, with 10 bases between them. Germline assignment: CDR1 WNHNN and CDR2 SYGVQD (reference sequence). The DNA of the CDR3 is TGCGCCAGCAGTGAATCTGGCGGGTCCTACGAGCAGTACTTC. Encoded protein: CASSESGGSYEQYF.

V and J are TRBV27 and TRBJ1-5; 7 bases are a match to TRBD1. CDR3 size: 13 residues. From germline, CDR1 is MNHEY and CDR2 SMNVEV (reference sequence). Losses at the gene ends were 9 bases for V and 4 bases for J; bases not matched to a gene: 6. CDR3 nucleotide sequence: TGTGCCAGTTCGACAGGGTGGAATCAGCCCCAGCATTTT. This encodes CASSTGWNQPQHF.

The chain joins TRBV7-6 to TRBJ2-5, with D maybe TRBD1 (6 bases). The V gene's germline CDR1 is SGHVS and CDR2 FNYEAQ. The CDR3 is 16 residues long. Trimming took off 5 bases at V and 5 bases at J, with 21 bases between the two ends. The CDR3 spells CASSGEGTGNSETQYF. The DNA for the CDR3 is TGTGCCAGCAGCGGAGAGGGAACAGGGAATTCGGAGACCCAGTACTTC.

V is TRBV9 and J is TRBJ2-2; maybe TRBD2 (5 bases). From germline, CDR1 is SGDLS and CDR2 YYNGEE. This CDR3 contains 18 residues. Trimming pared 4 bases from V and 7 bases from J, leaving 26 bases between. Here the CDR3 reads CASSPRHPGLNIVGELFF. The CDR3 DNA reads TGTGCCAGCAGCCCGAGACATCCAGGACTCAATATTGTCGGGGAGCTGTTTTTT.

This chain links TRBV7-9 with TRBJ1-5; 8 bases align to TRBD1. The V and J ends lost 5 bases and 6 bases, in that order; junction bases with no gene match: 15. The CDR3 extends over 17 amino acids. The germline gives CDR1 SEHNR, CDR2 FQNEAQ (reference sequence). CDR3 region: CASSQGVTGAGAQPQHF. In DNA form, the CDR3 reads TGTGCCAGCAGCCAGGGGGTGACAGGGGCGGGTGCTCAGCCCCAGCATTTT.

V and J are TRBV14 and TRBJ2-7, with D possibly matching TRBD2 (5 bases). Between the trimmed V and J ends, which lost 2 bases and 1 base, there was a span of 6 bases. This CDR3 is 13 amino acids long. In germline, CDR1 is SGHDN, CDR2 FVKESK. The CDR3 here is CASSQPGSYEQYF. The CDR3 DNA follows: TGTGCCAGCAGCCAACCGGGATCCTACGAGCAGTACTTC.

This chain uses TRBV19 with TRBJ1-1; 8 bases match TRBD1. The V and J ends lost 10 bases and 1 base, in that order; junction bases with no gene match: 14. Germline V gene sequence: CDR1 LNHDA, CDR2 SQIVND (reference sequence). This CDR3 has 16 amino acids. The CDR3 DNA sequence: TGTGCCACCTCTAAGGATACAGGGGGAAGGAACACTGAAGCTTTCTTT. Its translation: CATSKDTGGRNTEAFF.

The chain combines TRBV5-1 with TRBJ2-1, with D possibly being TRBD1 (6 bases). CDR3 length: 14 residues. The germline V and J ends were trimmed by 2 bases and 6 bases, with 12 bases remaining between them. The germline CDR1 and CDR2 sequences are SGHRS and YFSETQ. CDR3 amino acids: CASSFEAGANEQFF. CDR3 in DNA: TGCGCCAGCAGCTTTGAGGCAGGGGCCAATGAGCAGTTCTTC.

The count of this clone is one. The chain links TRBV6-7 to TRBJ1-5; a weak D match, TRBD1 (5 bases). TRBV6-7 is marked as an open reading frame, function uncertain. The V gene lost 5 bases and the J gene lost 0 bases, with 17 bases spanning the gap. This CDR3 contains 17 residues. CDR3 protein: CASSPPPGGHSNQPQHF. For the CDR3, the DNA is TGTGCCAGCAGTCCACCCCCCGGGGGTCATAGCAATCAGCCCCAGCATTTT.

This rearrangement joins TRBV9 to TRBJ2-7; 8 bases match TRBD1. The CDR3 length is 19 residues. Trimming cost V 0 bases and J 1 base; bases outside gene matches: 15. Germline V gene lookup returns CDR1 SGDLS and CDR2 YYNGEE. CDR3 nucleotides: TGTGCCAGCAGCGTAGACGCCCATAGGAGACAGGGGTTTTCCTACGAGCAGTACTTC. It encodes CASSVDAHRRQGFSYEQYF.

This clone was seen just once. The rearrangement links TRBV5-4 to TRBJ1-1; D possibly corresponds to TRBD1 (6 bases). Trimming removed 0 bases from V and 2 bases from J, with 8 bases in between. The CDR3 spans 14 residues. Germline V gene sequence: CDR1 SGHNT, CDR2 YYREEE (reference sequence). CDR3 amino acids: CASSLDRANTEAFF. DNA of the CDR3: TGTGCCAGCAGCTTGGACAGGGCCAACACTGAAGCTTTCTTT.

This rearrangement joins TRBV7-2 to TRBJ1-6; TRBD1 might be the D (5 bases). The germline V gene has CDR1 SGHTA and CDR2 FQGNSA. The CDR3 is 15 amino acids. Between the trimmed V and J ends, which lost 5 bases and 6 bases, there was a span of 14 bases. The CDR3 coding sequence is TGTGCCAGCAGCCTCCAGGGTGGGCCTAATTCACCCCTCCACTTT. Residues: CASSLQGGPNSPLHF.

Only one count was recorded for this clone. The V call is TRBV10-3, the J call TRBJ2-7, with D possibly TRBD1 on 6 matching bases. CDR1 and CDR2 (germline): ENHRY, SYGVKD. The CDR3 has 19 residues. V was trimmed by 1 base and J by 3 bases, leaving 25 bases between them. The CDR3 is CAISEFNRVASTLVYEQYF. For the CDR3, the DNA is TGTGCCATCAGTGAGTTTAACAGGGTCGCCAGTACGTTGGTCTACGAGCAGTACTTC.

The gene calls are TRBV11-3 and TRBJ2-7, with TRBD2 matching over 14 bases. The germline V gene has CDR1 SGHNT and CDR2 YENEEA. The V segment lost 4 bases and the J segment 7 bases; nucleotides outside the gene matches: 9. The CDR3 has 16 residues. CDR3 nucleotides: TGTGCCAGCAGCTCCGGGACTAGCGGGAGAGGAGGGGAGCAGTACTTC. Protein sequence: CASSSGTSGRGGEQYF.